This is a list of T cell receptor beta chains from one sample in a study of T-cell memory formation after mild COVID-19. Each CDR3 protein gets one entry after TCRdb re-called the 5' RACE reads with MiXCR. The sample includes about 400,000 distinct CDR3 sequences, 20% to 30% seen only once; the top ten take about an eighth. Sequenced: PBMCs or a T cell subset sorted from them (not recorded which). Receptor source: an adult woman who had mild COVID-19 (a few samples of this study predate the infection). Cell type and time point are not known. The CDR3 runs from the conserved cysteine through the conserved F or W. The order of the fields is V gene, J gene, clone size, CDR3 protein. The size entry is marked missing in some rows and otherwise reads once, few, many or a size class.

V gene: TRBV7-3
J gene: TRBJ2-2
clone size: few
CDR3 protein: CAVRDSNTGELFF

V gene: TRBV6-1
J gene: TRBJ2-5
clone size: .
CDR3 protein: CASSPREGLQETQYF

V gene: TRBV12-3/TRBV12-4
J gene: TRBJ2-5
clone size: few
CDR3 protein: CASSLVVRGGETQYF

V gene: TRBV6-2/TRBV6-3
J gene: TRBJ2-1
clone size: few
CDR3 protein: CASGVRLGHNEQFF

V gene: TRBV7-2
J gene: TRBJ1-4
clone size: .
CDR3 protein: CASSLGTVIGNEKLFF

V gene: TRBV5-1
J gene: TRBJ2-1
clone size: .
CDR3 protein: CASSQSSGSNWWSNEQFF

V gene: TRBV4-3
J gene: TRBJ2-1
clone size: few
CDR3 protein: CASSQDSWDNEQFF

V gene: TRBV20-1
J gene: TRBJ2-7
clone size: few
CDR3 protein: CSARHYTGTSGVEQYF

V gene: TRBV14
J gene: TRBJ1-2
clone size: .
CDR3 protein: CASSQGFGSYGYTF

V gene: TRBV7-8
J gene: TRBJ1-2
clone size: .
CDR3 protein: CASSFGREYYGYTF

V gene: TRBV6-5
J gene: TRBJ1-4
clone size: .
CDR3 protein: CASRKGRRDEKLFF

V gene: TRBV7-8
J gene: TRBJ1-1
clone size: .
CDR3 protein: CASSPGMDTEAFF

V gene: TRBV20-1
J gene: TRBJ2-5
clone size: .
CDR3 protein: CSARDSFGGDQETQYF

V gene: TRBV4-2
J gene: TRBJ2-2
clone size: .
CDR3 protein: CASSQGVPRAGANTGELFF

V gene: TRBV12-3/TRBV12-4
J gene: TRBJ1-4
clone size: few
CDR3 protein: CASRTTGTGNEKLFF

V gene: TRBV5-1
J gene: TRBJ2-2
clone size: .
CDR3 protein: CASRGLAGYTGELFF

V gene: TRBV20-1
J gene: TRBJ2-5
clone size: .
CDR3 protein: CSAPNRGTRFEAQYF

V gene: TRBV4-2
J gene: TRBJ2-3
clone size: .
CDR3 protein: CASSVVSADTQYF

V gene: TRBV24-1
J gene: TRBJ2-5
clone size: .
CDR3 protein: CATSDPNRDRGEETQYF

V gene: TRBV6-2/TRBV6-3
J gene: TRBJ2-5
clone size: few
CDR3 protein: CASSYTSSGVQETQYF

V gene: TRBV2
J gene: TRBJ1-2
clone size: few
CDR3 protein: CASSGGQSSNYGYTF

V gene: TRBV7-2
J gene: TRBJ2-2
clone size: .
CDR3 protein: CASSPQPGGAGTGELFF

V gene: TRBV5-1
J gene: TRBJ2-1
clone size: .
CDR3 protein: CASSATSGGGNEQFF

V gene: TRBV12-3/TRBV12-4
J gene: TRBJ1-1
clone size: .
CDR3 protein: CASSITLGQGPNTEAFF

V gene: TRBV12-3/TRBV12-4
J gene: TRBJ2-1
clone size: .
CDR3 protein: CASSPPVYEQFF

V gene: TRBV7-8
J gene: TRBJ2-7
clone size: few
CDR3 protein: CASSSDRAGYEQYF

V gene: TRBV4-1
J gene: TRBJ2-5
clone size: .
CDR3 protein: CASSQTAGGQETQYF

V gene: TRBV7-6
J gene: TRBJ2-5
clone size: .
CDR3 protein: CASSSPIGQGLETQYF

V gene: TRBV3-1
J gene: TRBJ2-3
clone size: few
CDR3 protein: CASSQGGSWTDTQYF

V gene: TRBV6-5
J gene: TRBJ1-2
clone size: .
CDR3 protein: CASSYHDRGDYGYTF

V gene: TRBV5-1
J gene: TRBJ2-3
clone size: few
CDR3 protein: CASKVSTDTQYF

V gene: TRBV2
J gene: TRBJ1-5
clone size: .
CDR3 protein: CASSLRDRVLYSNQPQHF

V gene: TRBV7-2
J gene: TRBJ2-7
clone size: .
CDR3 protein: CASSLSWTRGDEQYF

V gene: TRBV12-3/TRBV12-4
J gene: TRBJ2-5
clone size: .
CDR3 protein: CASSPSTAVQETQYF

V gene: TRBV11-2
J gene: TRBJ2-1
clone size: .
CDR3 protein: CASSFSAGGWNEQFF

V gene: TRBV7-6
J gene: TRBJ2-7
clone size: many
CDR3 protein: CASSLAGTGGYEQYF

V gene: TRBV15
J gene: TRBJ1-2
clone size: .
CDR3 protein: CATREDRVTGYTF

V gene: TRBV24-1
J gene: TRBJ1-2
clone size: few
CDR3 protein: CATNGAGHGYTF

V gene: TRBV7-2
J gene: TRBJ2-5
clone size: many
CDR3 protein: CASSSKLAGKETQYF

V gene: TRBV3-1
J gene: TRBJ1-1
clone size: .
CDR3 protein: CASSQERLRQTANTEAFF

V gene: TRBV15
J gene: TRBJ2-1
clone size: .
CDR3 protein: CATRNAGGTEYNEQFF

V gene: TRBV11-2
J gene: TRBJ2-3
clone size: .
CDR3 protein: CASSSLTDTQYF

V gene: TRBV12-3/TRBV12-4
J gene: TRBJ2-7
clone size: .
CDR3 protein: CASSETSGGTYEQYF

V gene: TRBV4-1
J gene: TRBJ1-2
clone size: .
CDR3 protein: CASSQVTTDPRYTF

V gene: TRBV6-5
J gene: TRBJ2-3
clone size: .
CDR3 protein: CVSSGGMADTQYF